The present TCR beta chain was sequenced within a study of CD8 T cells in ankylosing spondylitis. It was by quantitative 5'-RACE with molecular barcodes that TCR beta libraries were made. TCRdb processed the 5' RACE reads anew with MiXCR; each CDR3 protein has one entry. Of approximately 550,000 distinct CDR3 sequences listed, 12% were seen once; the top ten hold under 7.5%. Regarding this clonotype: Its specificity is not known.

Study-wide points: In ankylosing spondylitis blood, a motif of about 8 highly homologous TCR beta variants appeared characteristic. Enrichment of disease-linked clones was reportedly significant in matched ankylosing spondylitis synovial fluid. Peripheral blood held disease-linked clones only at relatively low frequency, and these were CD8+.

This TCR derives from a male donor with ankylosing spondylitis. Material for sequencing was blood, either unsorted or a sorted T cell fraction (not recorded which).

CDR3 nucleotides: TGTGCCAGCTCCGACAATCCCTACGAGCAGTACTTC. Translation: CASSDNPYEQYF. The chain couples TRBV18 to TRBJ2-7; D unclear. Trimming stripped 6 bases from V and 2 bases from J, with 8 bases between. This CDR3 spans 12 amino acids. CDR1 and CDR2 (germline): KGHSH, LQKENI.